This T cell receptor (beta chain) was recovered during a study of human T cells and chemical hapten exposure. This clonotype was picked up many times. TCRdb processed the RACE reads anew with MiXCR; each CDR3 protein has one entry. Here the sample spans 35,000 to 45,000 distinct CDR3 sequences, around 8.9% being singletons. Germline V CDR1 and CDR2: SGHRS, YFSETQ. Trimming at V came to 2 bases and at J to 0 bases, leaving 2 bases not matched to a gene. The CDR3 contains 15 residues. Time point of the sample: patch test 2, 6 weeks after DPC sensitization. The treatment was: therapeutic diphenylcyclopropenone sensitization with weekly scalp DPC.

Sequencing used whole blood, obtained in connection with sensitization to the hapten diphenylcyclopropenone (DPC). The receptor was derived from a middle-aged woman with alopecia areata. Some clones in this sample may be carry-over from other donors' samples. This rearrangement joins TRBV5-1 to TRBJ2-1; 7 bases agree with TRBD1. In DNA form, the CDR3 reads TGCGCCAGCAGCTTAACAGGGGCCTCCTACAATGAGCAGTTCTTC. This codes for CASSLTGASYNEQFF.